This is a list of T cell receptor beta chains from one sample in a study of graft-versus-host responses after intestinal transplantation. For these receptors, no antigen is known. Only in-frame clones appear in the TCRdb table, and some are missing; sequencing was by immunoSEQ multiplex PCR. The sample has approximately 85,000 clones; approximately 92% are singletons. This specimen was unstimulated CD8+ T cells sorted from spleen or lymph node cells, taken before transplant. These receptors were obtained from a human donor who was the organ donor for an intestinal transplant. CDR3s include the opening cysteine and the closing phenylalanine or tryptophan. The D gene is left open where the match is weak. Only some rows state a clone size, as once, few, many or a class for expanded clones.

len	d_gene	v_gene	abundance	j_gene	CDR3aa	CDR3nt
17	TRBD2	TRBV7-8	-	TRBJ2-1	CASKQLAGTSSYNEQFF	TGTGCCAGCAAACAACTAGCGGGAACCAGCTCCTACAATGAGCAGTTCTTC
13	-	TRBV6-5	-	TRBJ2-3	CASSYQGSDTQYF	TGTGCCAGCAGTTATCAGGGGTCAGATACGCAGTATTTT
19	-	TRBV7-9	-	TRBJ2-3	CASSGSMPEGFLRTDTQYF	TGTGCCAGCAGCGGCAGTATGCCGGAGGGGTTTTTGAGGACAGATACGCAGTATTTT
13	-	TRBV6-6	-	TRBJ1-1	CASSITGYTEAFF	TGTGCCAGCAGCATTACAGGGTACACTGAAGCTTTCTTT
8	-	TRBV20-1	-	TRBJ2-3	CSAEPGEF	TGCAGTGCTGAACCCGGGGAATTT
12	-	TRBV7-9	-	TRBJ2-7	CASSYGGDEQYF	TGTGCCAGCAGCTACGGGGGAGACGAGCAGTACTTC
17	-	TRBV4-3	-	TRBJ2-1	CASSQDRNSGRYNEQFF	TGCGCCAGCAGCCAAGATCGGAATAGCGGAAGATACAATGAGCAGTTCTTC
13	TRBD1	TRBV27	once	TRBJ2-7	CASQRDRGYEQYF	TGTGCCAGCCAGCGGGACAGGGGCTACGAGCAGTACTTC
15	-	TRBV4-1	-	TRBJ2-2	CASSQPGKRRGELFF	TGCGCCAGCAGCCAACCGGGAAAAAGGAGAGGGGAGCTGTTTTTT
14	-	TRBV4-2	-	TRBJ2-2	CASSHRGADGELFF	TGTGCCAGCAGCCACCGGGGGGCCGATGGGGAGCTGTTTTTT
15	TRBD1	TRBV7-9	-	TRBJ1-6	CASSYRGGRDSPLHF	TGTGCCAGCAGCTACAGGGGCGGTAGGGATTCACCCCTCCACTTT
19	-	TRBV4-1	once	TRBJ2-1	CASSQGVSGVTNRYNEQFF	TGCGCCAGCAGCCAAGGGGTTAGCGGCGTAACCAATCGATACAATGAGCAGTTCTTC
14	TRBD2	TRBV7-9	-	TRBJ2-4	CASSLAGGIDIQYF	TGTGCCAGCAGCTTAGCGGGGGGGATTGACATTCAGTACTTC
16	-	TRBV9	-	TRBJ1-6	CASSPGEGVRYSPLHF	TGTGCCAGCAGCCCCGGGGAGGGGGTAAGGTATTCACCCCTCCACTTT